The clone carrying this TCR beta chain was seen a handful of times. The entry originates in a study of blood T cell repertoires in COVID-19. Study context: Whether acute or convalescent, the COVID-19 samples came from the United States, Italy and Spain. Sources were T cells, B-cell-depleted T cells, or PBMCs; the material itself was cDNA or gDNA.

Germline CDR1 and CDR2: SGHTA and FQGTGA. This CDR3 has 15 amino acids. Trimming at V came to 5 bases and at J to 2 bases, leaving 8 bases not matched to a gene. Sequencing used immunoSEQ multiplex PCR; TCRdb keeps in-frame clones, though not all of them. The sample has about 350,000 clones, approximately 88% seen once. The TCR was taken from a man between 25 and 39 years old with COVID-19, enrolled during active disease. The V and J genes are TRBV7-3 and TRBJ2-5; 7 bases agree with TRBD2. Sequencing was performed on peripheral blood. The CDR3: CASSPFKGGQETQYF. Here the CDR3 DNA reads TGTGCCAGCAGCCCTTTCAAGGGAGGGCAAGAGACCCAGTACTTC.